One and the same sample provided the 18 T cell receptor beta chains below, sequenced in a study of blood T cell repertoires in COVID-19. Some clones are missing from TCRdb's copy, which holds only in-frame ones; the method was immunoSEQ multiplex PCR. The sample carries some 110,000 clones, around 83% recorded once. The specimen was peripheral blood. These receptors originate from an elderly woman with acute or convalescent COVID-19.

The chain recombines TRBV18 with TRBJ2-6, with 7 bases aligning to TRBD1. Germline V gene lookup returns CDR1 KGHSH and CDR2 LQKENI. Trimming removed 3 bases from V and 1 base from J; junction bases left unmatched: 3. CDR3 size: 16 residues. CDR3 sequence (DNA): TGTGCCAGCTCACCGGACAGGATGTCTGGGGCCAACGTCCTGACTTTC. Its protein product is CASSPDRMSGANVLTF.

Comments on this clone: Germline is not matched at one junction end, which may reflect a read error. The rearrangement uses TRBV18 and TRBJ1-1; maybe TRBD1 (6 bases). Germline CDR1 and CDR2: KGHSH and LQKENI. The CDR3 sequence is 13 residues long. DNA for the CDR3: TGTGCCAGCTCACCCGGACAGAGTACTCTGTGGATCTTT. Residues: CASSPGQSTLWIF.

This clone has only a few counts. In nucleotides, the CDR3 is TGCGCCAGCAGCTTGGGCCAGGGGTTGGATTCACCCCTCCACTTT. Its protein product is CASSLGQGLDSPLHF. V is TRBV5-1 and J is TRBJ1-6, with D tentatively TRBD1 (6 bases). V lost 0 bases and J lost 8, with 12 bases in between. The CDR3 contains 15 residues. Germline CDR1 and CDR2: SGHRS and YFSETQ.

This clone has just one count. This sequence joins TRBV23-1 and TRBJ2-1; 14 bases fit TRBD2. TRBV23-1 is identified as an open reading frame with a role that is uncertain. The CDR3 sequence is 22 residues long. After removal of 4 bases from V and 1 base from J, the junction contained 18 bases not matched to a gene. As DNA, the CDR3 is TGCGCCAGCAGTCTTCGGGACCCCGCGACTAGCGGGAGGGCCTTATCCTACAATGAGCAGTTCTTC. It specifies CASSLRDPATSGRALSYNEQFF.

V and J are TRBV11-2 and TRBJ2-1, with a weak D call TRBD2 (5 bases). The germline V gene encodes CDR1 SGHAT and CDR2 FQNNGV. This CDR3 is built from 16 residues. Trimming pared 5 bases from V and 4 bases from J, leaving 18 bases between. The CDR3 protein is CASSPSGSGLYNEQFF. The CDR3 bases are TGTGCCAGCAGCCCCTCGGGGAGTGGTTTGTACAATGAGCAGTTCTTC.

The CDR3 loop reads CASSPTGMNAQETQYF. CDR3 DNA sequence: TGTGCCAGCAGCCCGACAGGCATGAACGCTCAAGAGACCCAGTACTTC. The rearrangement uses TRBV7-9 and TRBJ2-5; TRBD1 might be the D (6 bases). Germline-derived CDR1 and CDR2 are SEHNR and FQNEAQ (reference sequence). V was trimmed by 5 bases and J by 2 bases, leaving 18 bases between them. The CDR3 loop spans 16 amino acids.

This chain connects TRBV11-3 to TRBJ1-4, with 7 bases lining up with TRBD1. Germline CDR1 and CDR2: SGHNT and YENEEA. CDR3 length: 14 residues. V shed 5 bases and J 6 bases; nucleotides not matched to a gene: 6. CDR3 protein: CASSPSTGDEKLFF. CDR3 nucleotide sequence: TGTGCCAGCAGCCCGTCTACAGGGGATGAAAAACTGTTTTTT. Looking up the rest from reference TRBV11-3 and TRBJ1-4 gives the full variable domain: EAGVVQSPRYKIIEKKQPVAFWCNPISGHNTLYWYLQNLGQGPELLIRYENEEAVDDSQLPKDRFSAERLKGVDSTLKIQPAELGDSAVYLCASSPSTGDEKLFFGSGTQLSVL.

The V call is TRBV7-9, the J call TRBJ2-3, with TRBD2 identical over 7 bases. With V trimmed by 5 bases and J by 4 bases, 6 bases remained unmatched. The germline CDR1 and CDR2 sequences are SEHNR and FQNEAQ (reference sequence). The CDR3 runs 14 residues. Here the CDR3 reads CASSPWEGPDTQYF. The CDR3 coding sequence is TGTGCCAGCAGCCCATGGGAGGGTCCAGATACGCAGTATTTT. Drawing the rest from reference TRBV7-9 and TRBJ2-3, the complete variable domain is DTGVSQNPRHKITKRGQNVTFRCDPISEHNRLYWYRQTLGQGPEFLTYFQNEAQLEKSRLLSDRFSAERPKGSFSTLEIQRTEQGDSAMYLCASSPWEGPDTQYFGPGTRLTVL.

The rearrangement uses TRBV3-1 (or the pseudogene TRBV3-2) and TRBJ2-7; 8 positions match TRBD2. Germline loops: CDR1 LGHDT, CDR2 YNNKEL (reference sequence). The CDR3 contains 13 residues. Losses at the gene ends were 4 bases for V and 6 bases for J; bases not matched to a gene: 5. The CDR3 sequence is CASSLSGGTEQYV. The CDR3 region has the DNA TGTGCCAGCAGCCTAAGCGGGGGAACCGAGCAGTACGTC.

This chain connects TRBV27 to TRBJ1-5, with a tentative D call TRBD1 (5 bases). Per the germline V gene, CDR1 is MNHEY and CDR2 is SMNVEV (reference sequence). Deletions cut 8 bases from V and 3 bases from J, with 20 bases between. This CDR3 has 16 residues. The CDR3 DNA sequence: TGTGCCAGCCCTACAAGGGGAGGGGTCGTCAATCAGCCCCAGCATTTT. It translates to CASPTRGGVVNQPQHF.

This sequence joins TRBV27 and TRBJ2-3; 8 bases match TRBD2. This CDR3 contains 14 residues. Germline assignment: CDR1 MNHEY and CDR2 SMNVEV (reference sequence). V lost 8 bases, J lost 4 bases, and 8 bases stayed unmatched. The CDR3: CASRLREVADTQYF. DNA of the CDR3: TGTGCCAGCCGGCTGCGGGAGGTCGCAGATACGCAGTATTTT.

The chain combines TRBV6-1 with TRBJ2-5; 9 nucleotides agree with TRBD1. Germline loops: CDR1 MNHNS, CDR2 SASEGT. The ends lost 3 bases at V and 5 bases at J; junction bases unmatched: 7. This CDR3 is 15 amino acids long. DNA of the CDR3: TGTGCCAGCAGTGACAATACAGGGGGCGGGGAGACCCAGTACTTC. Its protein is CASSDNTGGGETQYF.

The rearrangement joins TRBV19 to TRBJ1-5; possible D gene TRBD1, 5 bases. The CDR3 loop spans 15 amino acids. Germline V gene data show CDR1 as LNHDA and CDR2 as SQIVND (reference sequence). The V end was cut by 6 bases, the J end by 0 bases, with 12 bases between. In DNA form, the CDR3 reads TGTGCCAGTAGATCAGGGATATTTAGCAATCAGCCCCAGCATTTT. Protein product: CASRSGIFSNQPQHF. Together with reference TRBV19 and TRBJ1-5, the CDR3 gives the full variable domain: DGGITQSPKYLFRKEGQNVTLSCEQNLNHDAMYWYRQDPGQGLRLIYYSQIVNDFQKGDIAEGYSVSREKKESFPLTVTSAQKNPTAFYLCASRSGIFSNQPQHFGDGTRLSIL.

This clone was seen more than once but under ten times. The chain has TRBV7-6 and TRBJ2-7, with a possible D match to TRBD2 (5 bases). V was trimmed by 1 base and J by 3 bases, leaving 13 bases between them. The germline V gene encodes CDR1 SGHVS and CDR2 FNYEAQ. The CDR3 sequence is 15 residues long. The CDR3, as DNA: TGTGCCAGCAGCTTAGATTACGGGGTAAACTACGAGCAGTACTTC. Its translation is CASSLDYGVNYEQYF. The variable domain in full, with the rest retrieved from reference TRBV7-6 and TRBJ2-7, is GAGVSQSPRYKVTKRGQDVALRCDPISGHVSLYWYRQALGQGPEFLTYFNYEAQQDKSGLPNDRFSAERPEGSISTLTIQRTEQRDSAMYRCASSLDYGVNYEQYFGPGTRLTVT.

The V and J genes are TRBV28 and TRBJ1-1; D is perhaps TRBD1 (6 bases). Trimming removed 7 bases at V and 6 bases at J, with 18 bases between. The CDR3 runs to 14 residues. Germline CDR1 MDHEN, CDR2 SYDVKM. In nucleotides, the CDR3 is TGTGCCAGCAACGACTGGGGGGGGCGGTCTGAAGCTTTCTTT. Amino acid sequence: CASNDWGGRSEAFF.

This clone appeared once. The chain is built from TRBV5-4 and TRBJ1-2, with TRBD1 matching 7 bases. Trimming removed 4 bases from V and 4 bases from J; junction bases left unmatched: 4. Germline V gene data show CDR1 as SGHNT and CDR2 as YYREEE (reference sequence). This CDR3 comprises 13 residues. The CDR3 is CASSRRDSYGYTF. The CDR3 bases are TGTGCCAGCAGCCGCCGGGACAGCTATGGCTACACCTTC. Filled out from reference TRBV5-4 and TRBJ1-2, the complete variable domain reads ETGVTQSPTHLIKTRGQQVTLRCSSQSGHNTVSWYQQALGQGPQFIFQYYREEENGRGNFPPRFSGLQFPNYSSELNVNALELDDSALYLCASSRRDSYGYTFGSGTRLTVV.

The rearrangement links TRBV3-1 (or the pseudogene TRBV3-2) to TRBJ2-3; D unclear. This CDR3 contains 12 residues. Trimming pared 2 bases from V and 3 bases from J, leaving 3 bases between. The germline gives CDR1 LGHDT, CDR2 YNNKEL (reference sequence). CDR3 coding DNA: TGTGCCAGCAGCCAACGGACAGATACGCAGTATTTT. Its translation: CASSQRTDTQYF.

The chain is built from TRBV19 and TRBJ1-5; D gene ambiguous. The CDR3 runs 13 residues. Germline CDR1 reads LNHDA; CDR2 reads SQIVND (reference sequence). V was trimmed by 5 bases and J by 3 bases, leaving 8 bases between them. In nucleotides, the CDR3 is TGTGCCAGTAGTGAACAGAACAATCAGCCCCAGCATTTT. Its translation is CASSEQNNQPQHF.